Detailed here is one T cell receptor (beta chain). The data belong to a study of blood T cell repertoires in COVID-19. Assay: immunoSEQ multiplex PCR; the TCRdb copy retains only in-frame clones and omits some. There are 150,000 to 200,000 clones in the sample; 81% occur only once, and approximately 12% lies in the top ten. In germline, CDR1 is LNHNV, CDR2 YYDKDF (reference sequence). V lost 0 bases, J lost 9 bases, and 12 bases lay in between. This CDR3 is built from 14 residues. The chain employs TRBV15 and TRBJ2-1; D may be TRBD1 (6 bases). This receptor was identified in a woman of 80 years or more with COVID-19, enrolled during active disease. The sequenced sample was peripheral blood. The CDR3 here is CATSRDRGIGEQFF. The CDR3 nucleotides read TGTGCCACCAGCAGAGACAGGGGTATTGGTGAGCAGTTCTTC.